This TCR beta chain was retrieved from a study of cytomegalovirus exposure and HLA in healthy donors. It was with 60 Vbeta and 13 Jbeta primers that the PCR ran. Here immunoSEQ multiplex PCR was the method, and the copy in TCRdb shows in-frame clones only, minus some. The table records over 95,000 clones, over 60% of them present only once. This clone was recorded a few times. The CDR3 totals 16 residues. Trimming left V 3 bases short and J 4 bases short, with 16 bases between. In germline, CDR1 is SGHNT, CDR2 YYREEE (reference sequence). The clonotype originates from a man between 18 and 35 years old in good health and CMV-seropositive. V usage is TRBV5-4 and J usage is TRBJ1-4; D is perhaps TRBD1 (5 bases). Sequencing was carried out using PBMCs. CDR3 DNA sequence: TGTGCCAGCAGCTCCTCCCCGACAGATATTAATGAAAAACTGTTTTTT. It encodes CASSSSPTDINEKLFF.